The T cell receptor beta chain described here comes from a study of shared clonotypes between healthy human individuals. Study-wide findings and caveats: Memory subsets generally showed smaller estimated richness than naive subsets did. Non-shared clonotypes showed lower generation probabilities than clonotypes common to all four donors.

As concerns this clone: Its antigen is still unknown.

The ends were cut back, 6 bases at V and 9 bases at J, with 14 bases in the middle. CDR3 length: 12 residues. Looked up from germline, CDR1 is MDHEN and CDR2 is SYDVKM. Deep-level assay runs were performed. The input for sorted-subset replicate PCRs was approximately 190 ng DNA, 25,000 to 35,000 T cell genomes. Repertoires were generated with immunoSEQ multiplex PCR, while TCRdb's copy carries only in-frame clones and drops some. The sample consists of millions of clones, 90% to 95% of them appearing once. The material sequenced was naive CD4+ T cells sorted from blood. The subset: CD45RA+ positively selected. The rearrangement joins TRBV28 to TRBJ1-1; no clear D. This TCR was sampled from a young man in good health. The CDR3 DNA reads TGTGCCAGCAGCAAAAGGATAGAAAAAGCTTTCTTT. It is translated as CASSKRIEKAFF. Looking up the rest from reference TRBV28 and TRBJ1-1 gives the full variable domain: DVKVTQSSRYLVKRTGEKVFLECVQDMDHENMFWYRQDPGLGLRLIYFSYDVKMKEKGDIPEGYSVSREKKERFSLILESASTNQTSMYLCASSKRIEKAFFGQGTRLTVV.